These 26 T cell receptor beta chains share one sample of origin, sequenced in a study of T cell responses to AZD1222 COVID-19 vaccine. The method was immunoSEQ multiplex PCR; TCRdb's version includes in-frame clones alone and lacks a portion of them. The data hold approximately 150,000 clones, with 94% observed a single time. The material sequenced was peripheral blood, taken 28 days after the second AZD1222 dose. The origin of the receptors is an adult who received the AZD1222 COVID-19 vaccine.

The CDR3, as DNA: TGTGCCAGCTCACCACGGGGGACAGGGATTATCAACACTGAAGCTTTCTTT. This codes for CASSPRGTGIINTEAFF. The chain combines TRBV18 with TRBJ1-1; 9 bases agree with TRBD1. Germline CDR1 is KGHSH and CDR2 is LQKENI. V gave up 1 base and J gave up 2 bases; unmatched junction bases: 8. The CDR3 spans 17 residues.

The gene calls are TRBV14 and TRBJ1-1; D unresolved. The CDR3 runs 16 residues. With 0 bases removed from V and 1 base from J, the gap between germline ends came to 12 bases. Germline CDR1 reads SGHDN; CDR2 reads FVKESK. The CDR3 here is CASSQDFGQANTEAFF. CDR3 DNA sequence: TGTGCCAGCAGCCAAGATTTCGGGCAGGCGAACACTGAAGCTTTCTTT.

The rearrangement uses TRBV30 and TRBJ1-1, with D possibly TRBD1 on 5 matching bases. Trimming stripped 0 bases from V and 1 base from J, with 9 bases between. This CDR3 spans 14 amino acids. Germline V CDR1 and CDR2: GTSNPN, SVGIG (reference sequence). This chain's CDR3 is CAWSVDGGNTEAFF. The CDR3 DNA reads TGTGCCTGGAGTGTAGACGGGGGGAACACTGAAGCTTTCTTT. The whole variable domain, remainder taken from reference TRBV30 and TRBJ1-1, is SQTIHQWPATLVQPVGSPLSLECTVEGTSNPNLYWYRQAAGRGLQLLFYSVGIGQISSEVPQNLSASRPQDRQFILSSKKLLLSDSGFYLCAWSVDGGNTEAFFGQGTRLTVV.

The chain combines TRBV30 with TRBJ1-2; 9 bases fit TRBD1. CDR1 GTSNPN and CDR2 SVGIG come from the germline V gene (reference sequence). Trimming at V came to 0 bases and at J to 2 bases, leaving 1 base not matched to a gene. The CDR3 sequence is 14 residues long. CDR3 loop: CAWSVGTGNYGYTF. CDR3 DNA sequence: TGTGCCTGGAGTGTGGGGACAGGGAACTATGGCTACACCTTC.

V is TRBV19 and J is TRBJ1-1, with unresolved D. This CDR3 contains 14 residues. Germline CDR1 LNHDA, CDR2 SQIVND (reference sequence). Trimming took off 6 bases at V and 1 base at J, with 12 bases between the two ends. CDR3 region: CASSHTHGNTEAFF. CDR3 nucleotide sequence: TGTGCCAGTAGCCATACACATGGGAACACTGAAGCTTTCTTT. Supplemented by reference TRBV19 and TRBJ1-1, the full variable domain reads DGGITQSPKYLFRKEGQNVTLSCEQNLNHDAMYWYRQDPGQGLRLIYYSQIVNDFQKGDIAEGYSVSREKKESFPLTVTSAQKNPTAFYLCASSHTHGNTEAFFGQGTRLTVV.

The V gene is TRBV4-1, the J gene TRBJ1-3, with D maybe TRBD1 (6 bases). V lost 4 bases, J lost 3 bases, and 16 bases lay in between. This CDR3 spans 16 amino acids. The V gene's germline CDR1 is MGHRA and CDR2 YSYEKL. CDR3 residues: CASSPLRGANGNTIYF. In DNA, the CDR3 is TGCGCCAGCAGCCCCCTTCGGGGGGCCAATGGAAACACCATATATTTT.

The rearrangement links TRBV7-6 to TRBJ2-5; D possibly corresponds to TRBD1 (5 bases). Germline CDR1 reads SGHVS; CDR2 reads FNYEAQ. The CDR3 spans 15 residues. Deletions cut 1 base from V and 0 bases from J, with 9 bases between. CDR3 in amino acids: CASSLGGSYQETQYF. CDR3 sequence (DNA): TGTGCCAGCAGCTTAGGGGGCTCGTACCAAGAGACCCAGTACTTC.

The rearrangement joins TRBV27 to TRBJ2-3; no clear D gene. CDR1 and CDR2 from the germline V gene are MNHEY and SMNVEV (reference sequence). This CDR3 spans 12 amino acids. Between the trimmed V and J ends, which lost 6 bases and 3 bases, there was a span of 7 bases. CDR3 sequence: CASRERTDTQYF. The CDR3 nucleotides read TGTGCCAGCAGGGAGAGGACAGATACGCAGTATTTT.

The rearrangement links TRBV7-3 to TRBJ2-3; no firm D call. Germline values: CDR1 SGHTA, CDR2 FQGTGA. V was cut by 5 bases and J by 8 bases, with 14 bases left in between. This CDR3 contains 13 residues. In nucleotides, the CDR3 is TGTGCCAGCAGCCCGGAGAGGCTGGGTACGCAGTATTTT. Its protein is CASSPERLGTQYF.

This rearrangement joins TRBV29-1 to TRBJ1-2; perhaps TRBD1 as D (5 bases). The V and J ends lost 1 base and 4 bases respectively, with 28 bases between them. This CDR3 is 19 amino acids long. Germline V gene data show CDR1 as SQVTM and CDR2 as ANQGSEA. CDR3 DNA sequence: TGCAGCGTTGAAGCCTGGGGGGACGGAAAACCCGATGGAGGCTATGGCTACACCTTC. This encodes CSVEAWGDGKPDGGYGYTF. The full variable domain, in which reference TRBV29-1 and TRBJ1-2 provide the parts outside the CDR3, is SAVISQKPSRDICQRGTSLTIQCQVDSQVTMMFWYRQQPGQSLTLIATANQGSEATYESGFVIDKFPISRPNLTFSTLTVSNMSPEDSSIYLCSVEAWGDGKPDGGYGYTFGSGTRLTVV.

V and J are TRBV13 and TRBJ1-2, with D tentatively TRBD1 (5 bases). This CDR3 has 15 residues. The germline V and J ends were trimmed by 6 bases and 6 bases, with 20 bases remaining between them. The V gene's germline CDR1 is PRHDT and CDR2 FYEKMQ (reference sequence). The CDR3 reads CASRRLGGPGDGYTF. CDR3 bases: TGTGCCAGCAGGCGCCTGGGGGGACCTGGTGATGGCTACACCTTC.

The CDR3 sequence is CASSKQGAGNYGYTF. The CDR3 nucleotides are TGTGCCAGCAGCAAGCAGGGGGCCGGTAACTATGGCTACACCTTC. The rearrangement links TRBV11-2 to TRBJ1-2; 8 nucleotides line up with TRBD1. V lost 5 bases and J lost 1; bases outside the gene matches: 6. This CDR3 is 15 amino acids long. Per the germline V gene, CDR1 is SGHAT and CDR2 is FQNNGV.

The CDR3 protein is CASSAAPQETQYF. The CDR3 DNA sequence: TGTGCCAGTAGTGCCGCCCCCCAAGAGACCCAGTACTTC. V and J are TRBV19 and TRBJ2-5, with D hard to call. CDR1 and CDR2 from the germline V gene are LNHDA and SQIVND (reference sequence). V lost 5 bases and J lost 1, with 8 bases in between. CDR3 length: 13 residues.

The J gene is TRBJ1-5, the V gene TRBV6-1, with TRBD1 identical over 7 bases. Per germline, CDR1 MNHNS and CDR2 SASEGT. After removal of 0 bases from V and 2 bases from J, the junction contained 10 bases not matched to a gene. The CDR3 is 18 amino acids. CDR3 sequence reads: CASSEAGGGAPGNQPQHF. CDR3 DNA sequence: TGTGCCAGCAGTGAAGCCGGAGGGGGCGCGCCGGGCAATCAGCCCCAGCATTTT.

The chain couples TRBV5-4 to TRBJ1-1; weak D call: TRBD1 (6 bases). Germline CDR1 is SGHNT and CDR2 is YYREEE (reference sequence). CDR3 size: 16 residues. V lost 4 bases and J lost 5, with 21 bases in between. The CDR3 DNA sequence: TGTGCCAGCAGCCCAAGGCAGGGGCCGCGGGTTACTGAAGCTTTCTTT. This codes for CASSPRQGPRVTEAFF.

The chain links TRBV6-4 to TRBJ1-6; 9 nucleotides match TRBD1. The CDR3 length is 14 residues. CDR1 MRHNA and CDR2 SNTAGT come from the germline V gene. The trim removed 8 bases at V and 9 bases at J, leaving 8 bases unmatched. The CDR3 coding sequence is TGTGCCAGCTCGACGGGGACAGGGACTTCACCCCTCCACTTT. Translated: CASSTGTGTSPLHF.

V usage is TRBV6-4 and J usage is TRBJ1-5; D is unclear. V was trimmed by 2 bases and J by 7 bases, leaving 9 bases between them. Germline values: CDR1 MRHNA, CDR2 SNTAGT. The CDR3 consists of 13 residues. CDR3 nucleotides: TGTGCCAGCAGTGACGAGGGCGGCCAGCCCCAGCATTTT. Amino acids: CASSDEGGQPQHF.

The rearrangement links TRBV5-1 to TRBJ1-6; 8 nucleotides agree with TRBD1. J was trimmed by 9 bases and V by 4 bases; bases with no gene match: 9. Germline CDR1 reads SGHRS; CDR2 reads YFSETQ. The CDR3 contains 15 residues. CDR3 amino acids: CASSLGQGGGSPLHF. The DNA of the CDR3 is TGCGCCAGCAGCCTAGGACAGGGAGGAGGTTCACCCCTCCACTTT.

This chain links TRBV29-1 with TRBJ2-7, with TRBD2 identical over 13 bases. This CDR3 spans 14 amino acids. Germline-derived CDR1 and CDR2 are SQVTM and ANQGSEA. V trimming: 4 bases; J trimming: 6 bases; junction bases outside the gene matches: 6. The CDR3 DNA is TGCAGCGTTGCAAGGACTAGCGGGGGTTTCGAGCAGTACTTC. Protein sequence: CSVARTSGGFEQYF.

This clone was seen only once. The chain uses TRBV18 and TRBJ1-1, with a possible D match to TRBD1 (5 bases). V was shortened by 0 bases and J by 4 bases, with 12 bases between the two germline ends. Germline V CDR1 and CDR2: KGHSH, LQKENI. The CDR3 spans 15 residues. The CDR3 sequence: CASSPPGGGGTEAFF. The CDR3 DNA reads as TGTGCCAGCTCACCACCGGGAGGTGGGGGCACTGAAGCTTTCTTT. The full variable domain, in which reference TRBV18 and TRBJ1-1 provide the parts outside the CDR3, is NAGVMQNPRHLVRRRGQEARLRCSPMKGHSHVYWYRQLPEEGLKFMVYLQKENIIDESGMPKERFSAEFPKEGPSILRIQQVVRGDSAAYFCASSPPGGGGTEAFFGQGTRLTVV.

This clone came up a few times. The chain carries TRBV19 and TRBJ2-1, with D possibly matching TRBD1 (5 bases). V gave up 11 bases and J gave up 4 bases, with 9 bases separating them. Germline CDR1 LNHDA, CDR2 SQIVND (reference sequence). The CDR3 is made up of 11 amino acids. Here the CDR3 reads CASAGYNEQFF. In DNA form, the CDR3 reads TGTGCCTCGGCAGGGTACAATGAGCAGTTCTTC.

This clone was picked up a small number of times. V usage is TRBV3-1 (or the pseudogene TRBV3-2) and J usage is TRBJ2-1; D not resolved. This CDR3 comprises 15 residues. The V and J ends lost 0 bases and 3 bases respectively, with 9 bases between them. Per germline, CDR1 LGHDT and CDR2 YNNKEL (reference sequence). CDR3 in amino acids: CASSQERTGYNEQFF. CDR3 in DNA: TGTGCCAGCAGCCAAGAGAGGACGGGCTACAATGAGCAGTTCTTC.

The rearrangement uses TRBV4-1 and TRBJ1-1; weak D call: TRBD1 (6 bases). The CDR3 has 15 residues. V lost 2 bases and J 0 bases, leaving 10 bases between the germline ends. Looked up from germline, CDR1 is MGHRA and CDR2 is YSYEKL. CDR3 nucleotide sequence: TGCGCCAGCAGCCAAAGATGGACAGTGAACACTGAAGCTTTCTTT. Its protein product is CASSQRWTVNTEAFF.

V and J are TRBV15 and TRBJ2-6; TRBD2 is a possible D gene (5 bases). Germline V gives CDR1 LNHNV, CDR2 YYDKDF (reference sequence). This CDR3 is 19 amino acids long. Between the trimmed V and J ends, which lost 0 bases and 4 bases, there was a span of 19 bases. CDR3 nucleotides: TGTGCCACCAGCAGAGATCGGGGTTTCTCTGGATCGGGGGCCAACGTCCTGACTTTC. It codes for CATSRDRGFSGSGANVLTF.

The chain combines TRBV2 with TRBJ1-1; 8 nucleotides match TRBD1. V lost 8 bases to trimming and J lost 3 bases; unmatched junction nucleotides: 5. Germline V CDR1 and CDR2: SNHLY, FYNNEI. There are 13 residues in the CDR3. The CDR3 sequence is CASSDREDTEAFF. CDR3 DNA sequence: TGTGCCAGCTCGGACAGGGAGGACACTGAAGCTTTCTTT.

This sequence joins TRBV4-1 and TRBJ2-2, with 11 positions matching TRBD1. Germline V gene data show CDR1 as MGHRA and CDR2 as YSYEKL. CDR3 size: 15 residues. Trimming took 4 bases from V and 4 from J; bases not matched to a gene: 2. The CDR3 loop is CASSRDRGGTGELFF. CDR3 DNA: TGCGCCAGCAGCCGGGACAGGGGGGGCACCGGGGAGCTGTTTTTT.